A single sample gave rise to the 32 T cell receptor beta chains below, sequenced in a study of OX40 agonist ivuxolimab in advanced cancers. Clones were sequenced by immunoSEQ multiplex PCR, and TCRdb holds only the in-frame ones, with some missing. The sample has 95,000 to 100,000 clones; around 85% are singletons. The sequenced sample was CD4+ or CD8+ T cells sorted from blood, obtained in a trial of the OX40 agonist ivuxolimab. Receptor source: an adult with an advanced solid tumor such as melanoma, head and neck, liver or kidney cancer.

V gene TRBV5-6 combines with J gene TRBJ1-4; 9 positions match TRBD1. The CDR3 runs 17 residues. J lost 8 bases, V lost 0 bases, and 11 bases had no gene match. Germline V gene data show CDR1 as SGHDT and CDR2 as YYEEEE. CDR3 region: CASSLALGLDRGEKLFF. The CDR3 DNA sequence: TGTGCCAGCAGCTTGGCCTTAGGTTTGGACAGGGGCGAAAAACTGTTTTTT.

V gene TRBV7-6 combines with J gene TRBJ2-6; a possible D gene is TRBD1 (5 bases). CDR1 and CDR2 (germline): SGHVS, FNYEAQ. The CDR3 has 16 residues. The V end lost 1 base, the J end lost 1 base, and 8 bases lay between the germline ends. The CDR3 loop reads CASSLEGASGANVLTF. CDR3 nucleotides: TGTGCCAGCAGCTTAGAAGGGGCGTCTGGGGCCAACGTCCTGACTTTC.

This clone was seen only once. The chain is built from TRBV28 and TRBJ1-2; D possibly corresponds to TRBD1 (5 bases). The germline V and J ends were trimmed by 2 bases and 2 bases, with 6 bases remaining between them. This CDR3 spans 13 amino acids. Germline-derived CDR1 and CDR2 are MDHEN and SYDVKM. The CDR3 DNA reads TGTGCCAGCAGTTTACGGGGGAACTATGGCTACACCTTC. Protein product: CASSLRGNYGYTF.

The chain uses TRBV7-3 and TRBJ2-5; either TRBD1 or TRBD2 may supply D (6 bases each). Looked up from germline, CDR1 is SGHTA and CDR2 is FQGTGA. The CDR3 extends over 14 amino acids. V was shortened by 2 bases and J by 5 bases, with 12 bases between the two germline ends. CDR3 amino acids: CASSLYGGRETQYF. DNA for the CDR3: TGTGCCAGCAGCTTATACGGGGGCCGGGAGACCCAGTACTTC. The complete variable domain, with remaining parts taken from reference TRBV7-3 and TRBJ2-5, reads GAGVSQTPSNKVTEKGKYVELRCDPISGHTALYWYRQSLGQGPEFLIYFQGTGAADDSGLPNDRFFAVRPEGSVSTLKIQRTERGDSAVYLCASSLYGGRETQYFGPGTRLLVL.

The gene calls are TRBV7-3 and TRBJ1-1; 9 bases agree with TRBD1. The CDR3 loop spans 14 amino acids. Germline V gives CDR1 SGHTA, CDR2 FQGTGA. Trimming cost V 4 bases and J 6 bases; bases outside gene matches: 6. The CDR3 region is CASSSQGASAEAFF. CDR3 DNA sequence: TGTGCCAGCAGCTCACAGGGGGCAAGCGCTGAAGCTTTCTTT.

The chain recombines TRBV7-3 with TRBJ2-1, with D possibly being TRBD2 (6 bases). Germline V gene data show CDR1 as SGHTA and CDR2 as FQGTGA. CDR3 length: 13 amino acids. Trimming took 5 bases from V and 5 from J, leaving 10 bases between them. CDR3 nucleotide sequence: TGTGCCAGCAGCCGGAGGGCTAACAATGAGCAGTTCTTC. Translating it yields CASSRRANNEQFF.

In DNA, the CDR3 is TGCGCCAGCAGCCAAGAGCCCGGCAATCAGCCCCAGCATTTT. Residues: CASSQEPGNQPQHF. V is TRBV4-3 and J is TRBJ1-5; D not resolved. V was pared by 0 bases and J by 2 bases, with 5 bases between. Germline loops: CDR1 LGHNA, CDR2 YSLEER. The CDR3 is made up of 14 amino acids.

The chain carries TRBV10-3 and TRBJ1-2; 9 nucleotides align to TRBD1. With 4 bases clipped from V and 8 bases from J, the junction kept 11 bases outside the gene matches. Per germline, CDR1 ENHRY and CDR2 SYGVKD. This CDR3 contains 15 residues. The CDR3 region has the DNA TGTGCCATCAGTGGGGGAGGGACAGGGTCTGGAGGCTACACCTTC. Translating gives CAISGGGTGSGGYTF.

The CDR3 sequence is CASGRGGGSETQYF. CDR3 coding DNA: TGTGCCAGCGGGAGGGGAGGGGGTAGCGAGACCCAGTACTTC. The chain links TRBV9 to TRBJ2-5, with D possibly matching TRBD2 (7 bases). Germline loops: CDR1 SGDLS, CDR2 YYNGEE. The ends were cut back, 7 bases at V and 5 bases at J, with 18 bases in the middle. The CDR3 loop spans 14 amino acids.

This chain links TRBV28 with TRBJ1-2; tentatively, D is TRBD1 (6 bases). The V end lost 2 bases, the J end lost 8 bases, and 12 bases lay between the germline ends. CDR1 MDHEN and CDR2 SYDVKM come from the germline V gene. The CDR3 has 13 residues. In DNA form, the CDR3 reads TGTGCCAGCAGTTTAACCCAGGGGAGAGGCTACACCTTC. As protein: CASSLTQGRGYTF.

This chain links TRBV5-1 with TRBJ1-2, with TRBD1 identical over 9 bases. CDR3 length: 15 amino acids. Germline V gene sequence: CDR1 SGHRS, CDR2 YFSETQ. J gave up 0 bases and V 6 bases, and 6 bases lay outside the gene matches. CDR3 coding DNA: TGCGCCAGCACCACCGGGACAGGGACTAACTATGGCTACACCTTC. Amino acids: CASTTGTGTNYGYTF.

This clone was seen once. The rearrangement links TRBV19 to TRBJ1-1, with 7 bases fitting TRBD1. V lost 5 bases, J lost 5 bases, and 8 bases stayed unmatched. This CDR3 is 14 amino acids long. Germline-derived CDR1 and CDR2 are LNHDA and SQIVND (reference sequence). For the CDR3, the DNA is TGTGCCAGTAGTCCGGGACAGTTGAGGACTGAAGCTTTCTTT. As protein: CASSPGQLRTEAFF.

This chain uses TRBV19 with TRBJ2-6; D is possibly TRBD1 (6 bases). With 7 bases removed from V and 2 bases from J, the gap between germline ends came to 12 bases. This CDR3 contains 15 residues. CDR1 is LNHDA and CDR2 is SQIVND in the germline V gene (reference sequence). The CDR3 reads CASKIQGTGANVLTF. CDR3 coding DNA: TGTGCCAGTAAAATACAGGGAACTGGGGCCAACGTCCTGACTTTC.

V is TRBV19 and J is TRBJ2-1; 7 bases map to TRBD2. Germline V gives CDR1 LNHDA, CDR2 SQIVND (reference sequence). The CDR3 has 15 amino acids. Germline trimming cut 3 bases from V and 1 base from J; bases unmatched to any gene: 3. The CDR3 spells CASSITLASYNEQFF. The CDR3 coding sequence is TGTGCCAGTAGTATCACACTAGCGTCCTACAATGAGCAGTTCTTC.

To note about this clone: Other DNA sequences of this sample code for an identical CDR3. The chain has TRBV28 and TRBJ2-7; TRBD2 agrees at 9 bases. The ends lost 4 bases at V and 0 bases at J; junction bases unmatched: 4. This CDR3 is built from 15 residues. Per the germline V gene, CDR1 is MDHEN and CDR2 is SYDVKM. In DNA, the CDR3 is TGTGCCAGCAGTTCCGCGGGGGGGGGCTCCTACGAGCAGTACTTC. Its protein product is CASSSAGGGSYEQYF.

This chain uses TRBV7-9 with TRBJ2-7, with TRBD2 matching 11 bases. Germline V gene lookup returns CDR1 SEHNR and CDR2 FQNEAQ (reference sequence). With 5 bases clipped from V and 0 bases from J, the junction kept 6 bases outside the gene matches. This CDR3 has 16 amino acids. CDR3 DNA sequence: TGTGCCAGCAGCCAATTAACTAGCGGGAGCTCCTACGAGCAGTACTTC. Amino acid sequence: CASSQLTSGSSYEQYF.

The chain links TRBV10-3 to TRBJ2-7; D is unresolved. V lost 4 bases and J lost 1, with 5 bases in between. Germline values: CDR1 ENHRY, CDR2 SYGVKD. CDR3 size: 12 residues. As DNA, the CDR3 is TGTGCCATCAGTGCCAGTTCCTACGAGCAGTACTTC. Protein: CAISASSYEQYF.

The CDR3 is CASSRFRGGAVDTQYF. Here the CDR3 DNA reads TGTGCCAGCTCACGGTTTCGCGGGGGGGCCGTAGATACGCAGTATTTT. The chain combines TRBV18 with TRBJ2-3; 9 nucleotides match TRBD2. The CDR3 contains 16 residues. Germline values: CDR1 KGHSH, CDR2 LQKENI. V gave up 4 bases and J gave up 5 bases; unmatched junction bases: 10. The complete variable domain, with remaining parts taken from reference TRBV18 and TRBJ2-3, reads NAGVMQNPRHLVRRRGQEARLRCSPMKGHSHVYWYRQLPEEGLKFMVYLQKENIIDESGMPKERFSAEFPKEGPSILRIQQVVRGDSAAYFCASSRFRGGAVDTQYFGPGTRLTVL.

This clone has a single count. V usage is TRBV5-1 and J usage is TRBJ2-6, with TRBD1 matching 10 bases. Germline V gives CDR1 SGHRS, CDR2 YFSETQ. This CDR3 is 17 amino acids long. Trimming took 3 bases from V and 1 from J; bases not matched to a gene: 4. The CDR3 DNA reads TGCGCCAGCAGCTCCCGGGGACAGGGGTCTGGGGCCAACGTCCTGACTTTC. Encoded protein: CASSSRGQGSGANVLTF.

The gene calls are TRBV5-6 and TRBJ1-5; D is perhaps TRBD1 (6 bases). CDR1 is SGHDT, CDR2 YYEEEE, per germline. This CDR3 is 15 amino acids long. The V end was cut by 2 bases, the J end by 6 bases, with 15 bases between. CDR3 coding DNA: TGTGCCAGCAGCTTTTACAGGGTTAGTGGTCAGCCCCAGCATTTT. Amino acid sequence: CASSFYRVSGQPQHF. The full variable domain, with the rest looked up from reference TRBV5-6 and TRBJ1-5, is DAGVTQSPTHLIKTRGQQVTLRCSPKSGHDTVSWYQQALGQGPQFIFQYYEEEERQRGNFPDRFSGHQFPNYSSELNVNALLLGDSALYLCASSFYRVSGQPQHFGDGTRLSIL.

This clone was observed a single time. The rearrangement joins TRBV7-9 to TRBJ2-3, with 9 bases that match TRBD2. Germline lookup yields CDR1 SEHNR and CDR2 FQNEAQ (reference sequence). There are 17 residues in the CDR3. V lost 6 bases, J lost 0 bases, and 10 bases stayed unmatched. The CDR3 loop reads CASSTAGGKLSTDTQYF. For the CDR3, the DNA is TGTGCCAGCAGTACCGCGGGAGGGAAGCTTAGCACAGATACGCAGTATTTT. Full variable domain (remainder filled in from reference TRBV7-9 and TRBJ2-3): DTGVSQNPRHKITKRGQNVTFRCDPISEHNRLYWYRQTLGQGPEFLTYFQNEAQLEKSRLLSDRFSAERPKGSFSTLEIQRTEQGDSAMYLCASSTAGGKLSTDTQYFGPGTRLTVL.

The chain couples TRBV4-2 to TRBJ2-7; D may be TRBD2 (6 bases). CDR3 length equals 12 residues. Germline V CDR1 and CDR2: LGHNA, YNFKEQ. V was shortened by 3 bases and J by 3 bases, with 6 bases between the two germline ends. The DNA for the CDR3 is TGTGCCAGCAGCCAGGGGGGCTACGAGCAGTACTTC. This codes for CASSQGGYEQYF.

The chain couples TRBV2 to TRBJ2-7; D tentatively reads TRBD1 or TRBD2 (6 bases each). The CDR3 spans 12 residues. V lost 10 bases and J lost 2, with 12 bases in between. Germline V gives CDR1 SNHLY, CDR2 FYNNEI. DNA for the CDR3: TGTGCCATCCGGAGGGACACCTACGAGCAGTACTTC. This codes for CAIRRDTYEQYF.

This chain joins TRBV6-5 and TRBJ1-2; 7 bases align to TRBD1. CDR1 is MNHEY, CDR2 SVGAGI, per germline. The V gene end was trimmed by 2 bases and the J gene end by 9 bases; junction bases not matched to a gene: 6. The CDR3 loop spans 13 amino acids. The CDR3 coding sequence is TGTGCCAGCAGTTACGCCCAGGGGGTTAGCTACACCTTC. It is translated as CASSYAQGVSYTF.

V gene TRBV6-6 combines with J gene TRBJ1-1; 7 bases agree with TRBD1. The CDR3 consists of 14 residues. The V segment lost 2 bases and the J segment 7 bases; nucleotides outside the gene matches: 7. The germline V gene encodes CDR1 MNHNY and CDR2 SVGAGI (reference sequence). DNA of the CDR3: TGTGCCAGCAGTTACGGGGGACAGATAAGTGAAGCTTTCTTT. Residues: CASSYGGQISEAFF.

The J gene is TRBJ2-7, the V gene TRBV7-2, with D unresolved. This CDR3 contains 16 residues. Germline V gives CDR1 SGHTA, CDR2 FQGNSA. Trimming removed 1 base at V and 0 bases at J, with 13 bases between. The CDR3 DNA reads as TGTGCCAGCAGCTTAGATGCGACGGGTAGCTCCTACGAGCAGTACTTC. Translation: CASSLDATGSSYEQYF.

This chain connects TRBV5-6 to TRBJ1-5; 7 bases match TRBD1. With V trimmed by 4 bases and J by 3 bases, 7 bases remained unmatched. Germline-derived CDR1 and CDR2 are SGHDT and YYEEEE. The CDR3 length is 15 residues. CDR3 DNA: TGTGCCAGCAGCGCGAGACAGGGCCTCAATCAGCCCCAGCATTTT. This codes for CASSARQGLNQPQHF.

The chain combines TRBV28 with TRBJ1-5; TRBD1 is a possible D gene (5 bases). The CDR3 sequence is 15 residues long. Germline loops: CDR1 MDHEN, CDR2 SYDVKM. The V end lost 7 bases, the J end lost 2 bases, and 15 bases lay between the germline ends. The CDR3, as DNA: TGTGCCAGCACCGCACTCGGAGGGGGCAATCAGCCCCAGCATTTT. Residues: CASTALGGGNQPQHF.

This clone was found once. The rearrangement uses TRBV27 and TRBJ2-7, with 8 bases aligning to TRBD2. Germline V gene sequence: CDR1 MNHEY, CDR2 SMNVEV (reference sequence). There are 17 residues in the CDR3. The ends lost 3 bases at V and 0 bases at J; junction bases unmatched: 10. CDR3 nucleotides: TGTGCCAGCAGTTTGTCTTACCCCGGGACTAGCTCCTACGAGCAGTACTTC. As protein: CASSLSYPGTSSYEQYF.

The chain is built from TRBV5-6 and TRBJ1-5; no definite D call. The CDR3 spans 13 residues. Germline CDR1 and CDR2: SGHDT and YYEEEE. V lost 4 bases, J lost 4 bases, and 9 bases lay in between. CDR3: CASSPGPNQPQHF. DNA of the CDR3: TGTGCCAGCAGCCCTGGTCCGAATCAGCCCCAGCATTTT.

The V gene is TRBV7-2, the J gene TRBJ2-5; 9 bases match TRBD2. CDR3 size: 17 residues. The V and J ends lost 2 bases and 1 base, in that order; junction bases with no gene match: 8. The V gene's germline CDR1 is SGHTA and CDR2 FQGNSA. The CDR3 protein is CASSLRGGGRAQETQYF. In DNA form, the CDR3 reads TGTGCCAGCAGCTTACGGGGTGGCGGGAGGGCCCAAGAGACCCAGTACTTC.

This clone was picked up a small number of times. V usage is TRBV18 and J usage is TRBJ1-5; D gene ambiguous. Germline V gives CDR1 KGHSH, CDR2 LQKENI. The CDR3 is made up of 13 amino acids. Trimming removed 3 bases at V and 6 bases at J, with 9 bases between. The CDR3 DNA reads as TGTGCCAGCTCACCGACGGTTAGTCAGCCCCAGCATTTT. Translation gives CASSPTVSQPQHF.